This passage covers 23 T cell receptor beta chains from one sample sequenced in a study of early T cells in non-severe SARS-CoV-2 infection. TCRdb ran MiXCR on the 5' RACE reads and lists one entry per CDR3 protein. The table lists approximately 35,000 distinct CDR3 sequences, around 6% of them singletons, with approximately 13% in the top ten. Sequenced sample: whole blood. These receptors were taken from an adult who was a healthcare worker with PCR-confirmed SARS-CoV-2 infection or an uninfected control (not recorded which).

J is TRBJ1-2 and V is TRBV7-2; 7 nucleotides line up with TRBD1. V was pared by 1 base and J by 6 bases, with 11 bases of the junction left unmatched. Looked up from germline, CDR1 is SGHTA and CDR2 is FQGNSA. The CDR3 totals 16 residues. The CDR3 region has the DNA TGTGCCAGCAGCTTAGTTGGGACAGAACTTTTAGATGGCTACACCTTC. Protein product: CASSLVGTELLDGYTF.

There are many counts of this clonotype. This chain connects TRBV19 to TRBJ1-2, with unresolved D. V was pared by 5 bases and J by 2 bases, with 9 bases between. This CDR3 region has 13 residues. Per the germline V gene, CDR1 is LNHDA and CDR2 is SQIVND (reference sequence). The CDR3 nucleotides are TGTGCCAGTAGTGGGAGCAGAAACTATGGCTACACCTTC. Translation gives CASSGSRNYGYTF. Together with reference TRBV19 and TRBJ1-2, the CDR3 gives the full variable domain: DGGITQSPKYLFRKEGQNVTLSCEQNLNHDAMYWYRQDPGQGLRLIYYSQIVNDFQKGDIAEGYSVSREKKESFPLTVTSAQKNPTAFYLCASSGSRNYGYTFGSGTRLTVV.

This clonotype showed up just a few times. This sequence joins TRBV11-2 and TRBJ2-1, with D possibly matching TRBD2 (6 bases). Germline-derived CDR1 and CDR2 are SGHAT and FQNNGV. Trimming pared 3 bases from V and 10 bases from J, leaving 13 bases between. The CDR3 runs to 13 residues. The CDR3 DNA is TGTGCCAGCAGCTTGTTGGGGGGAGACGAGCAGTTCTTC. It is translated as CASSLLGGDEQFF.

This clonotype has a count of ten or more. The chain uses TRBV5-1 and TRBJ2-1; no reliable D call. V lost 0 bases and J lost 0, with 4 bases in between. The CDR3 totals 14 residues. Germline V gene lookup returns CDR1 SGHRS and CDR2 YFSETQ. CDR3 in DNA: TGCGCCAGCAGCTTGGGGGACTCCTACAATGAGCAGTTCTTC. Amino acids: CASSLGDSYNEQFF. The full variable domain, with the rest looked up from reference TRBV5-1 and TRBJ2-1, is KAGVTQTPRYLIKTRGQQVTLSCSPISGHRSVSWYQQTPGQGLQFLFEYFSETQRNKGNFPGRFSGRQFSNSRSEMNVSTLELGDSALYLCASSLGDSYNEQFFGPGTRLTVL.

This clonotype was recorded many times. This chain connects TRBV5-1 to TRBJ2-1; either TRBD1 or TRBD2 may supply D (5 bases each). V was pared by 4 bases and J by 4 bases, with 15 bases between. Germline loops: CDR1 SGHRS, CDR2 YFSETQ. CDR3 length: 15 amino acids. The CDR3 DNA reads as TGCGCCAGCAGCCGCCGGGACGGACAATACAATGAGCAGTTCTTC. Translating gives CASSRRDGQYNEQFF.

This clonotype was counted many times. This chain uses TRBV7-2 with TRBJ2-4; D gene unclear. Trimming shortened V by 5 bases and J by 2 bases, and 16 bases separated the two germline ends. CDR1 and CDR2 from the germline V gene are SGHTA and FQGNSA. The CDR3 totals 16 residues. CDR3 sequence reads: CASSHSPDLTKNIQYF. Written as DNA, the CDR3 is TGTGCCAGCAGCCACAGTCCGGATCTTACCAAAAACATTCAGTACTTC.

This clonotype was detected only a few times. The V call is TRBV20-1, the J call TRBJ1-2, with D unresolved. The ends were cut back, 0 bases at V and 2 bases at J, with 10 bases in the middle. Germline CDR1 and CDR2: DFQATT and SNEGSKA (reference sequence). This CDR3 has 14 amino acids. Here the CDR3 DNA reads TGCAGTGCTAGAGATTTGGGAGAGAACTATGGCTACACCTTC. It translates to CSARDLGENYGYTF.

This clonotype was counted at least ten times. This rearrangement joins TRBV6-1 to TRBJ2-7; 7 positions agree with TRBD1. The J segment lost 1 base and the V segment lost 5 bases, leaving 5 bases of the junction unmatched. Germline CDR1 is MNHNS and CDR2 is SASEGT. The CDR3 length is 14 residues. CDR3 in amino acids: CASSNDRASYEQYF. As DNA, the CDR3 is TGTGCCAGCAGTAACGACAGGGCGTCCTACGAGCAGTACTTC.

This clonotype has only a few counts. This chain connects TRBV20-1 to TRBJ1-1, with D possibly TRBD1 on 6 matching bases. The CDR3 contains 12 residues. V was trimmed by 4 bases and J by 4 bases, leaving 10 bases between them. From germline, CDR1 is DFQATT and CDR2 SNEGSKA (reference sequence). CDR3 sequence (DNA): TGCAGTGCTAAGAGGGGGGGCACTGAAGCTTTCTTT. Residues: CSAKRGGTEAFF.

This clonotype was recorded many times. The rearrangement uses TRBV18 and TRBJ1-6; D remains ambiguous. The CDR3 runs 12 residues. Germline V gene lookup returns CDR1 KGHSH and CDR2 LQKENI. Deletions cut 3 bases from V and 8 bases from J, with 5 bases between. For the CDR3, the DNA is TGTGCCAGCTCACCGGGAGATTCACCCCTCCACTTT. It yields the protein CASSPGDSPLHF.

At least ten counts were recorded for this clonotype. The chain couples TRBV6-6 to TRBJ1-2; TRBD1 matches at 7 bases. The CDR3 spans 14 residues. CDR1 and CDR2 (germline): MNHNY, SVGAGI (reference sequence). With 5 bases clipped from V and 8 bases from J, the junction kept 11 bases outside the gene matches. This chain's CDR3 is CASSPREGAQGYTF. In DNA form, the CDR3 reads TGTGCCAGCAGTCCCCGGGAGGGGGCGCAAGGCTACACCTTC.

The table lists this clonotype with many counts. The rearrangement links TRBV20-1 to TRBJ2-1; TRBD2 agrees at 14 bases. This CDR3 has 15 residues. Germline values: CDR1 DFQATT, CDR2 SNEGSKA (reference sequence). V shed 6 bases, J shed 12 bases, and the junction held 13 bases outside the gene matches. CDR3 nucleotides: TGCAGTGCATCTCCTACCGGGACTAGCGGGGGCCCGCAGTTCTTC. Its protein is CSASPTGTSGGPQFF.

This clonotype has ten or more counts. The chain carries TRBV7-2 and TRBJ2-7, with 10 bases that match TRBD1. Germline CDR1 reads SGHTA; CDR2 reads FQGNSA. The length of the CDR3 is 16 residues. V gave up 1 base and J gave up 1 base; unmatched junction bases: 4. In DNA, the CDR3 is TGTGCCAGCAGCTTAGGGCCGGGACAGGGGTCCTACGAGCAGTACTTC. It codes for CASSLGPGQGSYEQYF. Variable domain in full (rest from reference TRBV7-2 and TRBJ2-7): GAGVSQSPSNKVTEKGKDVELRCDPISGHTALYWYRQSLGQGLEFLIYFQGNSAPDKSGLPSDRFSAERTGGSVSTLTIQRTQQEDSAVYLCASSLGPGQGSYEQYFGPGTRLTVT.

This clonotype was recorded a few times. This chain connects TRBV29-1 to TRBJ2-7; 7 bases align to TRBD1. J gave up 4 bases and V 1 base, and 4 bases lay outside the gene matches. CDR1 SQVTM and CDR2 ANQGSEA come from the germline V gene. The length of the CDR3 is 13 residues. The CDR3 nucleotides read TGCAGCGTTGAAGTACAGGGGATATACGAGCAGTACTTC. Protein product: CSVEVQGIYEQYF.

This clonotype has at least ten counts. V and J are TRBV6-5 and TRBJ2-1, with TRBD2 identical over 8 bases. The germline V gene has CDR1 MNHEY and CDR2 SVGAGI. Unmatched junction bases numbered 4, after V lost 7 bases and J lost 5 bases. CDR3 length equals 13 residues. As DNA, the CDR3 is TGTGCCAGCATGAGCGGGGGCCACAATGAGCAGTTCTTC. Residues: CASMSGGHNEQFF.

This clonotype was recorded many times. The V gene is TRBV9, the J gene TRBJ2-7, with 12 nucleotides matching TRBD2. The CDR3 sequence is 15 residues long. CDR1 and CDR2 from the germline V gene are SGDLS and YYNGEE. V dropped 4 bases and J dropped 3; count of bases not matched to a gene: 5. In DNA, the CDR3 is TGTGCCAGCAGCCCGAGGACTAGCGGGGTCTACGAGCAGTACTTC. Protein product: CASSPRTSGVYEQYF.

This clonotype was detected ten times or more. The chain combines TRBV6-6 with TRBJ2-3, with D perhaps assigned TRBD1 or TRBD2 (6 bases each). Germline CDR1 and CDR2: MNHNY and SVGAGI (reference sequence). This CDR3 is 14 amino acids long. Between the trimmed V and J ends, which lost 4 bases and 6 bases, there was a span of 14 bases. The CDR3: CASSWTGAGDTQYF. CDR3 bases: TGTGCCAGCAGTTGGACGGGGGCTGGCGATACGCAGTATTTT.

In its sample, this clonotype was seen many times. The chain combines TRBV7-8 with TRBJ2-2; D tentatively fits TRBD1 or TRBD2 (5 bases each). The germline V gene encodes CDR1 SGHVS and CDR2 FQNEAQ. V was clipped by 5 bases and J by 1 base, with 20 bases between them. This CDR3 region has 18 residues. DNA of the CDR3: TGTGCCAGCAGCCTGTCGTCACTGGGGGTCCGGAACACCGGGGAGCTGTTTTTT. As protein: CASSLSSLGVRNTGELFF.

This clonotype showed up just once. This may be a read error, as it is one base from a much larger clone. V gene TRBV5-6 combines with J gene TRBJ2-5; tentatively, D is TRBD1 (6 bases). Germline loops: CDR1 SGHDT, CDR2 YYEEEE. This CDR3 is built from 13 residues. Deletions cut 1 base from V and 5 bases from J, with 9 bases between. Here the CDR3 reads CASSLRTVETQYF. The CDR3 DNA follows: TGTGCCAGCAGCTTGAGGACAGTGGAGACCCAGTACTTC.

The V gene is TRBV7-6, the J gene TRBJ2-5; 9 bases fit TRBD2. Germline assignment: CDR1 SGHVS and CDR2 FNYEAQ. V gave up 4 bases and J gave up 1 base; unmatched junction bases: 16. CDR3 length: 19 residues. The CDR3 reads CASSSPPGFAGGTQETQYF. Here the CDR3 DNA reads TGTGCCAGCAGCTCACCCCCGGGGTTTGCGGGGGGGACCCAAGAGACCCAGTACTTC.

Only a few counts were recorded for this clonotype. The CDR3, as DNA: TGCGCCAGCAGTCAGCAGAGCGCCGGGGCGTCCTACGAGCAGTACTTC. Translation: CASSQQSAGASYEQYF. The chain combines TRBV5-1 with TRBJ2-7; D could derive from TRBD1 or TRBD2 (5 bases each). With 5 bases removed from V and 1 base from J, the gap between germline ends came to 19 bases. In germline, CDR1 is SGHRS, CDR2 YFSETQ. The CDR3 is made up of 16 amino acids. Complete variable domain (other parts from reference TRBV5-1 and TRBJ2-7): KAGVTQTPRYLIKTRGQQVTLSCSPISGHRSVSWYQQTPGQGLQFLFEYFSETQRNKGNFPGRFSGRQFSNSRSEMNVSTLELGDSALYLCASSQQSAGASYEQYFGPGTRLTVT.

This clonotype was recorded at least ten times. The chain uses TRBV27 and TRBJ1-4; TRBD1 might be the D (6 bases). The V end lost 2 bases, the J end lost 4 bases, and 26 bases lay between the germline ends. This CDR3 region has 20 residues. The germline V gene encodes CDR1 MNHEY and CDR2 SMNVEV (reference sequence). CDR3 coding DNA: TGTGCCAGCAGTTTAGATCAGGGGTACGGAGGAACTCTCTATAATGAAAAACTGTTTTTT. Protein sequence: CASSLDQGYGGTLYNEKLFF.

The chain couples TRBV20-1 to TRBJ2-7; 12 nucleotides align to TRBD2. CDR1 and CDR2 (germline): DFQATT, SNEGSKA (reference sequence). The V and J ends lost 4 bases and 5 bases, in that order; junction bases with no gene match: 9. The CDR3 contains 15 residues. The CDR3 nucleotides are TGCAGTGCTATAGAGTCTAGCGGGGGGGCTGACGAGCAGTACTTC. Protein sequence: CSAIESSGGADEQYF.